A selection of T cell receptor beta chains follows, all from one sample in a study of control samples from healthy donors and cancer patients. Data came from immunoSEQ multiplex PCR; TCRdb stores just in-frame clones and leaves some out. The data show 110,000 to 150,000 clones, with around 86% seen just once and more than 4% held by the top ten. Sequencing was performed on blood. The receptors stem from a man younger than 45 in good health. CDR3s include the opening cysteine and the closing phenylalanine or tryptophan. D genes are given only for firm matches. Where a row states a size, it is once, few, many or the class of an expanded clone; other rows omit it.

TRBJ2-1	-	TRBD2	TRBV5-4	TGTGCCAGCAGCTACCCCGGGACTAGTTCCAATGAGCAGTTCTTC	CASSYPGTSSNEQFF
TRBJ2-5	-	-	TRBV12-5	TGTGCTAGTGGTTCCAGCGCAAACCAAGAGACCCAGTACTTC	CASGSSANQETQYF
TRBJ2-1	-	-	TRBV7-2	TGTGCCAGCAGCTTACAATCTGGCAGTTTCAATGAGCAGTTCTTC	CASSLQSGSFNEQFF
TRBJ1-1	-	TRBD1	TRBV10-3	TGTGCCTCCAGAGGGGGGACAGGCTTGAACACTGAAGCTTTCTTT	CASRGGTGLNTEAFF
TRBJ1-4	-	-	TRBV7-9	TGTGCCAGCGACAATCCAGGAGAAGCTAATGAAAAACTGTTTTTT	CASDNPGEANEKLFF
TRBJ1-4	-	TRBD1	TRBV7-8	TGTGCCAGCAGCTCCGAAACAGGGGGCCTTAATGAAAAACTGTTTTTT	CASSSETGGLNEKLFF
TRBJ2-1	-	-	TRBV19	TGTGCCAGTAGTATGGTAGTCGCCGTTGAGCAGTTCTTC	CASSMVVAVEQFF
TRBJ2-7	-	TRBD2	TRBV4-2	TGTGCCAGCAGCCAACCCGGGACTAGCGGGGGAATCTACGAGCAGTACTTC	CASSQPGTSGGIYEQYF
TRBJ2-7	once	TRBD1	TRBV29-1	TGCAGCGTTGGGACAGGGAGCTCCTACGAGCAGTACTTC	CSVGTGSSYEQYF
TRBJ2-7	once	-	TRBV6-6	TGTGCCAGCAGTTACTCGGCAGGATCCTACGAGCAGTACTTC	CASSYSAGSYEQYF
TRBJ2-7	once	-	TRBV11-2	TGTGCCAGCAGCCCGGGGCTAGTCTTCGAGCAGTACTTC	CASSPGLVFEQYF
TRBJ2-1	-	TRBD2	TRBV25-1	TGTGCCAGCAGCAAGACTAGCGGCTACAATGAGCAGTTCTTC	CASSKTSGYNEQFF